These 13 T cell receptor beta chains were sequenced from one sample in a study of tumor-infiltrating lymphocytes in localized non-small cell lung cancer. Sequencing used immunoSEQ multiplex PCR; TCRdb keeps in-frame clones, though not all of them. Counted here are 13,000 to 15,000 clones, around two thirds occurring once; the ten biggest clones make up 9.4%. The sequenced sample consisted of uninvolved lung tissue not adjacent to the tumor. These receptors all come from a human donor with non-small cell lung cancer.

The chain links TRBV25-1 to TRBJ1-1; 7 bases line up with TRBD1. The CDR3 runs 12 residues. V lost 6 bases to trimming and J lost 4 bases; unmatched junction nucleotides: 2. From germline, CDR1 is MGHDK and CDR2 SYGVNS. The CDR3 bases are TGTGCCAGCAGGAAGGGGGCCACTGAAGCTTTCTTT. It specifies CASRKGATEAFF.

Written as DNA, the CDR3 is TGTGCCAGCACTTCGGGACCGAATTACAATGAGCAGTTCTTC. Translating it yields CASTSGPNYNEQFF. This rearrangement joins TRBV6-5 to TRBJ2-1; D may match TRBD1 or TRBD2 (5 bases each). This CDR3 spans 14 amino acids. Germline assignment: CDR1 MNHEY and CDR2 SVGAGI. The V and J ends lost 7 bases and 4 bases respectively, with 14 bases between them.

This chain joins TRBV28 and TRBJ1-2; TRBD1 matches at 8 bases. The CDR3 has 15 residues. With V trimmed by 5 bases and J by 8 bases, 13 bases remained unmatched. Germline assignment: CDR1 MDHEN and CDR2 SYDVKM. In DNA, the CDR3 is TGTGCCAGCAGTCTTACCGGGACAGGTCTAAGGGGCTACACCTTC. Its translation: CASSLTGTGLRGYTF.

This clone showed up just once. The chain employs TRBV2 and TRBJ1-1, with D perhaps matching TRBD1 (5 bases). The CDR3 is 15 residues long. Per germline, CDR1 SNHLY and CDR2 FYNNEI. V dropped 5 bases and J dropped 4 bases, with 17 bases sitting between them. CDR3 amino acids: CASSPSGGRLTEAFF. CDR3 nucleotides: TGTGCCAGCAGTCCGTCGGGGGGGAGGCTCACTGAAGCTTTCTTT.

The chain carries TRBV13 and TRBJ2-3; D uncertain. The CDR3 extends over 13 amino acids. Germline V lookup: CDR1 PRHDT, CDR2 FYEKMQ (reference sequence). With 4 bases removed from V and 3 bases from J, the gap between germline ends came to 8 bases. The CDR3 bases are TGTGCCAGCAGCTCTCTTAGGACAGATACGCAGTATTTT. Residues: CASSSLRTDTQYF.

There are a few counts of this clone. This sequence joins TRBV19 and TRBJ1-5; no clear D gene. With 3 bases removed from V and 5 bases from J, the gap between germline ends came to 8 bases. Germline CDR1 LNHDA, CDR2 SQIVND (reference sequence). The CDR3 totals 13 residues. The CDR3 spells CASSMDEDQPQHF. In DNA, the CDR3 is TGTGCCAGTAGTATGGACGAAGATCAGCCCCAGCATTTT.

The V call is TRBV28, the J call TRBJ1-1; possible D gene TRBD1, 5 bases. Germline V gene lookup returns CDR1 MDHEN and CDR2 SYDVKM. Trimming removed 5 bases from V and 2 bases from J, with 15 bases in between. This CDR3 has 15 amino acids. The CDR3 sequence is CASSQPTVTNTEAFF. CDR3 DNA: TGTGCCAGCAGTCAACCGACAGTTACAAACACTGAAGCTTTCTTT.

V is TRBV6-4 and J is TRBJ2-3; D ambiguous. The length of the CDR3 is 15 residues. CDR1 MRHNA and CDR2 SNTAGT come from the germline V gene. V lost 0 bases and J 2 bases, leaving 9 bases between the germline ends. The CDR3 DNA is TGTGCCAGCAGTGACTCTGAGGCCTCCACAGATACGCAGTATTTT. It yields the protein CASSDSEASTDTQYF.

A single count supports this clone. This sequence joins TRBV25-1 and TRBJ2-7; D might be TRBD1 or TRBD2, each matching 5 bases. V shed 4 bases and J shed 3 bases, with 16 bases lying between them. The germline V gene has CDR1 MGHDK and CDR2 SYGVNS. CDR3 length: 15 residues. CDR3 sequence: CASSGVAGSFYEQYF. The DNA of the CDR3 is TGTGCCAGCAGTGGGGTCGCAGGGAGTTTCTACGAGCAGTACTTC.

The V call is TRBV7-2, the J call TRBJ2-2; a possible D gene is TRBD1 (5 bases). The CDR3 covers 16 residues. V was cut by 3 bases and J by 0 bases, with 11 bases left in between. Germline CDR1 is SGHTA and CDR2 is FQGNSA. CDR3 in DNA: TGTGCCAGCAGCTTTATTGGGGCGGCGAACACCGGGGAGCTGTTTTTT. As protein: CASSFIGAANTGELFF.

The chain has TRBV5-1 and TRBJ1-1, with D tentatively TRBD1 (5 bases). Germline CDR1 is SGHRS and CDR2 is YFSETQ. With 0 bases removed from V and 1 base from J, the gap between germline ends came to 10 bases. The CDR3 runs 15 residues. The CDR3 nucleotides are TGCGCCAGCAGCTTGGGAGGACACCCGAACACTGAAGCTTTCTTT. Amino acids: CASSLGGHPNTEAFF.

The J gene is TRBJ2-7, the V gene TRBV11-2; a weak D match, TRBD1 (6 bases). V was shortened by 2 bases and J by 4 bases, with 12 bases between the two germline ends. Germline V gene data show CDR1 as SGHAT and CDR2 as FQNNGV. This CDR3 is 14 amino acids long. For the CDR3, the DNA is TGTGCCAGCAGCTTAAGTACAGGGATTTACGAGCAGTACGTC. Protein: CASSLSTGIYEQYV.

CDR3 sequence (DNA): TGTGCCAGCAGCCAGATACAAGGGGGCTCGTGGGACGGGGAGCTGTTTTTT. Its protein is CASSQIQGGSWDGELFF. The J gene is TRBJ2-2, the V gene TRBV4-2; 7 nucleotides align to TRBD1. V trimming: 3 bases; J trimming: 7 bases; junction bases outside the gene matches: 14. The CDR3 runs 17 residues. Per the germline V gene, CDR1 is LGHNA and CDR2 is YNFKEQ.